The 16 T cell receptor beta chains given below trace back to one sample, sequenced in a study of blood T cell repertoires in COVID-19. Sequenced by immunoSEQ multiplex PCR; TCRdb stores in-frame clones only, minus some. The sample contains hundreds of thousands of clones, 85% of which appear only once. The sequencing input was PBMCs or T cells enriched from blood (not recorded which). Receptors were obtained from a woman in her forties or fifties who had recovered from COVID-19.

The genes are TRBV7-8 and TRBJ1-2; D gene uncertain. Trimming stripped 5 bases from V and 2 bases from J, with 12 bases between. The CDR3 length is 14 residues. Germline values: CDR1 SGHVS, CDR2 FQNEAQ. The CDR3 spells CASSLLPGNYGYTF. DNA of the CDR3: TGTGCCAGCAGCCTCCTCCCAGGAAACTATGGCTACACCTTC.

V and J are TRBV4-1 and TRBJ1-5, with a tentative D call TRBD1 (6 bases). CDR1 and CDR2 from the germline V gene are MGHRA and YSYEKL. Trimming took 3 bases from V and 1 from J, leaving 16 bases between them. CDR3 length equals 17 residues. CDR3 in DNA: TGCGCCAGCAGCCAGACTACAGGGCCCTTGAGCAATCAGCCCCAGCATTTT. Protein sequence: CASSQTTGPLSNQPQHF.

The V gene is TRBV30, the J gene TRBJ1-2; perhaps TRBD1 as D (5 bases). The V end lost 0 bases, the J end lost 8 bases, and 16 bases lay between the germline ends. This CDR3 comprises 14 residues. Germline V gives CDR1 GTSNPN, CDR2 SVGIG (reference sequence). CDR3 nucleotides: TGTGCCTGGAGTGTAGGTCGGGGGATCGGGGGCTACACCTTC. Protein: CAWSVGRGIGGYTF.

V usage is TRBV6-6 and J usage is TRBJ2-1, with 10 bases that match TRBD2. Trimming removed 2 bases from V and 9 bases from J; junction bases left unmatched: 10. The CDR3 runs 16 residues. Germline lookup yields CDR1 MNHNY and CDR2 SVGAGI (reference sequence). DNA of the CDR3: TGTGCCAGCAGTTACGGGCTAGCGGGAGAGATTAGTGAGCAGTTCTTC. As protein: CASSYGLAGEISEQFF.

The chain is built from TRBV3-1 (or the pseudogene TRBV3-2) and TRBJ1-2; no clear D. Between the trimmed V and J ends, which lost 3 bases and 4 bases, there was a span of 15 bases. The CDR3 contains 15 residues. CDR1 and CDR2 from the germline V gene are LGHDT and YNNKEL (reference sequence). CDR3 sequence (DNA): TGTGCCAGCAGCCAGGGGAGACAACTCAGCTATGGCTACACCTTC. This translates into CASSQGRQLSYGYTF.

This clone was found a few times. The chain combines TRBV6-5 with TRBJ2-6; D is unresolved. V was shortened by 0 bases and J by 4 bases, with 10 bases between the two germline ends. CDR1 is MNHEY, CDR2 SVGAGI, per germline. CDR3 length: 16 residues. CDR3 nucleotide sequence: TGTGCCAGCAGTTACTCCCAGGCTATAGGGGCCAACGTCCTGACTTTC. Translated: CASSYSQAIGANVLTF.

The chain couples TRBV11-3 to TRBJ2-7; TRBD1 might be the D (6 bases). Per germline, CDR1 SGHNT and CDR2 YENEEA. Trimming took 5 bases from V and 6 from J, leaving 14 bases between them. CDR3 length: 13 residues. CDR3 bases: TGTGCCAGCAGCGTACTACAGGGAGCCGAGCAGTACTTC. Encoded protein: CASSVLQGAEQYF.

CDR3 in DNA: TGTGCCAGCAGTTTACCTTCCAAGAGGGCTTACAATGAGCAGTTCTTC. This sequence encodes CASSLPSKRAYNEQFF. This chain connects TRBV28 to TRBJ2-1; perhaps TRBD2 as D (5 bases). CDR3 size: 16 residues. Trimming stripped 2 bases from V and 4 bases from J, with 15 bases between. Germline V lookup: CDR1 MDHEN, CDR2 SYDVKM.

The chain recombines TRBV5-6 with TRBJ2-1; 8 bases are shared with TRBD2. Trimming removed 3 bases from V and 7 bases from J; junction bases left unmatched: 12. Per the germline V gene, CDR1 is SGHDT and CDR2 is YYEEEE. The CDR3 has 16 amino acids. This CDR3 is CASSSIGERERNEQFF. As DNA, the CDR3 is TGTGCCAGCAGCTCGATCGGGGAGCGGGAGAGGAATGAGCAGTTCTTC. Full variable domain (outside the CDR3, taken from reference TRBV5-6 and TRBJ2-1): DAGVTQSPTHLIKTRGQQVTLRCSPKSGHDTVSWYQQALGQGPQFIFQYYEEEERQRGNFPDRFSGHQFPNYSSELNVNALLLGDSALYLCASSSIGERERNEQFFGPGTRLTVL.

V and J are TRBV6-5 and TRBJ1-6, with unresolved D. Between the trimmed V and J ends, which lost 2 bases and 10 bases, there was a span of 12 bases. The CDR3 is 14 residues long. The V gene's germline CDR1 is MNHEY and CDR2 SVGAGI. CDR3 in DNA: TGTGCCAGCAGTTACGCCTCAGGCCTGTCACCCCTCCACTTT. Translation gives CASSYASGLSPLHF.

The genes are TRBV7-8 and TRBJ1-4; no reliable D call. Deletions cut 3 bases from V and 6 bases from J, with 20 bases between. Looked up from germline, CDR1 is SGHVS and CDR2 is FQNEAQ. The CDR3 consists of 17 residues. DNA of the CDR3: TGTGCCAGCAGCTTCCGAAACACGAGGCTCCCAGATGAAAAACTGTTTTTT. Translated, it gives CASSFRNTRLPDEKLFF.

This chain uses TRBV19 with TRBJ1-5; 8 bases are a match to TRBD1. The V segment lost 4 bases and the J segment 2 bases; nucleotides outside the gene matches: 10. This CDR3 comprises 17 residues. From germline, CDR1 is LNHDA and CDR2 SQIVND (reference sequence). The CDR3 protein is CASSKHRTGQGNQPQHF. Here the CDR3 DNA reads TGTGCCAGTAGTAAACACCGGACAGGGCAGGGCAATCAGCCCCAGCATTTT.

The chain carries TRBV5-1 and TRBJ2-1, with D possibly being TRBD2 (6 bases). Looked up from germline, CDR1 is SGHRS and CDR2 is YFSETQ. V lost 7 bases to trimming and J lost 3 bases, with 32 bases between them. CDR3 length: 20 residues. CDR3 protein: CASASTPGGTSFNIYNEQFF. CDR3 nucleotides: TGCGCCAGCGCATCAACCCCCGGCGGGACGTCTTTCAATATCTACAATGAGCAGTTCTTC. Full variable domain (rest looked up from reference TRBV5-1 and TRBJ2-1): KAGVTQTPRYLIKTRGQQVTLSCSPISGHRSVSWYQQTPGQGLQFLFEYFSETQRNKGNFPGRFSGRQFSNSRSEMNVSTLELGDSALYLCASASTPGGTSFNIYNEQFFGPGTRLTVL.

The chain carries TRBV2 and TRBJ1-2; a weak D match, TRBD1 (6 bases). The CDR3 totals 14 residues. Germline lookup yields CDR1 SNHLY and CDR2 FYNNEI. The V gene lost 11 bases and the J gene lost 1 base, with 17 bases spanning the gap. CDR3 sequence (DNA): TGTGCCCTCGGGAGGGACACTGTTAACTATGGCTACACCTTC. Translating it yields CALGRDTVNYGYTF. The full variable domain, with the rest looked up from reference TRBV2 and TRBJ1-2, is EPEVTQTPSHQVTQMGQEVILRCVPISNHLYFYWYRQILGQKVEFLVSFYNNEISEKSEIFDDQFSVERPDGSNFTLKIRSTKLEDSAMYFCALGRDTVNYGYTFGSGTRLTVV.

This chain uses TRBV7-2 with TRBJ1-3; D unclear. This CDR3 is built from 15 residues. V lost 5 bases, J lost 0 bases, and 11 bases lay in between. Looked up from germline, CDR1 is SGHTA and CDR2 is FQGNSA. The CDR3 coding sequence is TGTGCCAGCAGCCAACAACAGAGCTCTGGAAACACCATATATTTT. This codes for CASSQQQSSGNTIYF.

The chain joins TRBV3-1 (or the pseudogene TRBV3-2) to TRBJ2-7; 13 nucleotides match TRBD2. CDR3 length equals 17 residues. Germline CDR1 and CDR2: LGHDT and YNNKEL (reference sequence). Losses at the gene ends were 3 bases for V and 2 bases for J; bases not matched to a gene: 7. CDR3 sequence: CASSHTSGGASTYEQYF. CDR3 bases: TGTGCCAGCAGCCATACTAGCGGGGGGGCCTCGACCTACGAGCAGTACTTC.